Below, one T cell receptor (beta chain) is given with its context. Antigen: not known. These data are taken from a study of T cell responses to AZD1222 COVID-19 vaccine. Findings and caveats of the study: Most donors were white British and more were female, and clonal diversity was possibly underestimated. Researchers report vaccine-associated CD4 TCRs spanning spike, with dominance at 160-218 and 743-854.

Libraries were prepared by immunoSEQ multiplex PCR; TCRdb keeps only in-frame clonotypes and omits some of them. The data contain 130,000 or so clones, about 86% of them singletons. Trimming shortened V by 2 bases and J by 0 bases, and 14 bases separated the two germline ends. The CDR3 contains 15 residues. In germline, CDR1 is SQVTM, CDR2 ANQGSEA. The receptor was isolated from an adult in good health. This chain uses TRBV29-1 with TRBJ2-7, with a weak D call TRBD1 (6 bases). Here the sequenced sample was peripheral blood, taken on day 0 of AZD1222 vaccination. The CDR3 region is CSVEHWDTDSYEQYF. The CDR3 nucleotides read TGCAGCGTTGAACATTGGGACACCGACTCCTACGAGCAGTACTTC.